This TCR beta chain came from a study of blood T cell repertoires in COVID-19. Profiled with immunoSEQ multiplex PCR; TCRdb holds only in-frame clones, not every one. The table includes about 270,000 clones, 75% to 95% detected once. The study recruited people aged about 18 to 95 years across roughly 25 US areas. Unmatched junction bases numbered 6, after V lost 3 bases and J lost 0 bases. This CDR3 is 19 amino acids long. Germline V gene data show CDR1 as MGHRA and CDR2 as YSYEKL. The sequence derives from a man in his forties or fifties who had been exposed to COVID-19. The chain is built from TRBV4-1 and TRBJ2-3; 16 positions agree with TRBD2. The specimen was PBMCs or T cells enriched from blood (not recorded which). The chain's CDR3 is CASSQGLAGGPGSTDTQYF. DNA for the CDR3: TGCGCCAGCAGCCAGGGACTAGCGGGAGGGCCGGGAAGCACAGATACGCAGTATTTT.